This TCR beta chain stems from a study of T cell responses to AZD1222 COVID-19 vaccine. Findings of the study overall: Just a handful of AZD1222 recipients were seropositive at baseline. White British donors predominated, females outnumbered males, and clonal diversity was possibly underestimated. Compared with day 0, the breadth and depth of the Spike-specific TCR repertoire rose significantly after two doses of AZD1222.

The assay was immunoSEQ multiplex PCR, and TCRdb's table has in-frame clones only and misses some. The profile covers about 120,000 clones, with 80% to 90% appearing a single time and roughly 9.1% taken by the ten largest. V was pared by 0 bases and J by 11 bases, with 27 bases between. This CDR3 has 18 residues. Germline loops: CDR1 SGHDT, CDR2 YYEEEE. A note on this clone: No antigen is known for it.

This specimen consisted of peripheral blood, obtained on day 0 of AZD1222 vaccination. The receptor comes from an adult in good health. This chain connects TRBV5-6 to TRBJ2-1, with D perhaps TRBD2 (6 bases). CDR3 in amino acids: CASSLAPSKRVANFQQFF. DNA for the CDR3: TGTGCCAGCAGCTTGGCCCCATCTAAGCGGGTCGCGAACTTTCAGCAGTTCTTC.